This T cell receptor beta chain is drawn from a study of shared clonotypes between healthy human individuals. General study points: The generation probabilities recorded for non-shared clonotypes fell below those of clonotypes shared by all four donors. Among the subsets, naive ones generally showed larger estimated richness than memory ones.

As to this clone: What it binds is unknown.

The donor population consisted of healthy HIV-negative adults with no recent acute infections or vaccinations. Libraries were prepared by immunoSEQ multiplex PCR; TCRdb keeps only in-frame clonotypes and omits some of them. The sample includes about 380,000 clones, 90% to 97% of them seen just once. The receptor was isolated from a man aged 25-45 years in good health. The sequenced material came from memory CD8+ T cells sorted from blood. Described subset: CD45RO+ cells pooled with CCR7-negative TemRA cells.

The CDR3 here is CASSQDRGSSYNEQFF. CDR3 in DNA: TGCGCCAGCAGCCAGGACAGGGGGTCCTCCTACAATGAGCAGTTCTTC. The genes are TRBV4-1 and TRBJ2-1, with 10 bases fitting TRBD1. This CDR3 spans 16 amino acids. Germline V CDR1 and CDR2: MGHRA, YSYEKL. Trimming at V came to 3 bases and at J to 0 bases, leaving 2 bases not matched to a gene.